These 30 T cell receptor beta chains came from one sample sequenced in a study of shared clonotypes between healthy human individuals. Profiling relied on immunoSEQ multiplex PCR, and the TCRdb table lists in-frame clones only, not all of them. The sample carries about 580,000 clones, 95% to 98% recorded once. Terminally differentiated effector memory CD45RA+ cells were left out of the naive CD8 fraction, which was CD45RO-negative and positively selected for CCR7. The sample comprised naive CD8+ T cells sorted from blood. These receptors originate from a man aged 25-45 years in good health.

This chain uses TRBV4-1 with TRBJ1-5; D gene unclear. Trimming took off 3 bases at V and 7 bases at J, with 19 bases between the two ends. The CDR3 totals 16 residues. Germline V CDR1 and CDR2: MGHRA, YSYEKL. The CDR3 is CASSHRMASSFQPQHF. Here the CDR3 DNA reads TGCGCCAGCAGCCATAGAATGGCCAGCAGTTTCCAGCCCCAGCATTTT.

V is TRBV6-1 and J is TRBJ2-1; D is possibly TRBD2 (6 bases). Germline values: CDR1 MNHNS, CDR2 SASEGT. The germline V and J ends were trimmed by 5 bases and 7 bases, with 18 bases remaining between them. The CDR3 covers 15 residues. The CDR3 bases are TGTGCCAGCAGTCACCTGGCGGAGGGAGGAAATGAGCAGTTCTTC. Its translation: CASSHLAEGGNEQFF.

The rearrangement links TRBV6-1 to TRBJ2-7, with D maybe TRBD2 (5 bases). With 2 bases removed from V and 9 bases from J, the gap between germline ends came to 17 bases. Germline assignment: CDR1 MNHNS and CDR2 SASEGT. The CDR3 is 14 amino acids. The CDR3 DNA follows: TGTGCCAGCAGTGAACCCTCCCTTGTAGAGGGGCAGTACTTC. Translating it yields CASSEPSLVEGQYF.

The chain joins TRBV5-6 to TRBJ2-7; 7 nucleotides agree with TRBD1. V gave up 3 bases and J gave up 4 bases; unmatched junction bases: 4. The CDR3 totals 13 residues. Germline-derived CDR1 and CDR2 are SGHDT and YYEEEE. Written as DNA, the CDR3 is TGTGCCAGCAGCTACGGGACAGCTTACGAGCAGTACTTC. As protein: CASSYGTAYEQYF. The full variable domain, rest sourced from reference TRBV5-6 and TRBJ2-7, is DAGVTQSPTHLIKTRGQQVTLRCSPKSGHDTVSWYQQALGQGPQFIFQYYEEEERQRGNFPDRFSGHQFPNYSSELNVNALLLGDSALYLCASSYGTAYEQYFGPGTRLTVT.

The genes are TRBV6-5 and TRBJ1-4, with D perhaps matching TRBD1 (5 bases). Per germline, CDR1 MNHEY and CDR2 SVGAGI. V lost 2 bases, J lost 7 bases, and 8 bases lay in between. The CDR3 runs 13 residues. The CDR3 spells CASSYGGGEKLFF. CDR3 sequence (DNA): TGTGCCAGCAGTTACGGGGGAGGTGAAAAACTGTTTTTT.

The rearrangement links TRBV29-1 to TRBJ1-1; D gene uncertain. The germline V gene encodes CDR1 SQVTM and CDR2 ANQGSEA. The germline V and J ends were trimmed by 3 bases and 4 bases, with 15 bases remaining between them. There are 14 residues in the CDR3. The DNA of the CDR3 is TGCAGCGTTGATGGTGGGGTGGGGTTCACTGAAGCTTTCTTT. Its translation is CSVDGGVGFTEAFF.

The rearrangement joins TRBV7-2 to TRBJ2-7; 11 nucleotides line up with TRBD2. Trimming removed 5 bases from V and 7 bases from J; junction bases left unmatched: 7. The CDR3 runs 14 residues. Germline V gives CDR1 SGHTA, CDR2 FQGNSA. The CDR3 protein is CASSPLAGGLEQYF. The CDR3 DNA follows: TGTGCCAGCAGCCCCTTAGCGGGAGGGCTTGAGCAGTACTTC.

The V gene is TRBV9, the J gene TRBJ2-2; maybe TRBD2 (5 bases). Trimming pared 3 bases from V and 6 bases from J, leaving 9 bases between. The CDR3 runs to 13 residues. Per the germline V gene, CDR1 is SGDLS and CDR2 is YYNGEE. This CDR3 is CASSAAGAGELFF. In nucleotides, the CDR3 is TGTGCCAGCAGCGCCGCCGGGGCCGGGGAGCTGTTTTTT.

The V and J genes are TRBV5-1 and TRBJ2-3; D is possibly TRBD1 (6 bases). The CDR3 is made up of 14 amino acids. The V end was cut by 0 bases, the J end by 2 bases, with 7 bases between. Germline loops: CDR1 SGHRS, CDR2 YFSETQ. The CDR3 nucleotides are TGCGCCAGCAGCTTGGACAGGGTCACAGATACGCAGTATTTT. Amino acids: CASSLDRVTDTQYF.

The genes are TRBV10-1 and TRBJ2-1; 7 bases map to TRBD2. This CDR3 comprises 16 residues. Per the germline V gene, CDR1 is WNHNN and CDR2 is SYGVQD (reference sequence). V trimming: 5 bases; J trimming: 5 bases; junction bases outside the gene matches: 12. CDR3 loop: CASSPHGLAANNEQFF. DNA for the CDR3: TGCGCCAGCAGTCCCCACGGTCTAGCGGCTAACAATGAGCAGTTCTTC.

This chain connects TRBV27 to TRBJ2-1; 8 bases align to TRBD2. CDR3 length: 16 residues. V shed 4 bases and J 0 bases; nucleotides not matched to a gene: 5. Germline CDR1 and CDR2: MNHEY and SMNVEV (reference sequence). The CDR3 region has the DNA TGTGCCAGCAGTTCAACTAGCGGCCGCTCCTACAATGAGCAGTTCTTC. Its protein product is CASSSTSGRSYNEQFF.

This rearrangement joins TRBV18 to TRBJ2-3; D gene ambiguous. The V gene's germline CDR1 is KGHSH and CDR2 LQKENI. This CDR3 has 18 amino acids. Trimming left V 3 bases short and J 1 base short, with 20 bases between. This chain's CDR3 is CASSPRFAALEGTDTQYF. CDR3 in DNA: TGTGCCAGCTCACCTCGATTTGCAGCACTTGAAGGCACAGATACGCAGTATTTT.

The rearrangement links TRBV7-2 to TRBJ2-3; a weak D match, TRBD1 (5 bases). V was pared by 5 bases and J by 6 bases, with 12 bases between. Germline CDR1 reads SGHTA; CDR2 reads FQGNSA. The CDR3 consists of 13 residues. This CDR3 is CASSAQAGDTQYF. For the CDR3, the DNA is TGTGCCAGCAGCGCACAGGCCGGGGATACGCAGTATTTT. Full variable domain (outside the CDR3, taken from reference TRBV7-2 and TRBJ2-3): GAGVSQSPSNKVTEKGKDVELRCDPISGHTALYWYRQSLGQGLEFLIYFQGNSAPDKSGLPSDRFSAERTGGSVSTLTIQRTQQEDSAVYLCASSAQAGDTQYFGPGTRLTVL.

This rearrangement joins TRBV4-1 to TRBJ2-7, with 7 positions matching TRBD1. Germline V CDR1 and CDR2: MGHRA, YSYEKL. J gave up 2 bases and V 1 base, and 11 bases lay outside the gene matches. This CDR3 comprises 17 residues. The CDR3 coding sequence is TGCGCCAGCAGCCAAGGGATTACAGGGGAATGGGCCTACGAGCAGTACTTC. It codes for CASSQGITGEWAYEQYF.

The CDR3 coding sequence is TGTGCCAGCAGCTTAATTCTGGGTCAGCAGAACACCGGGGAGCTGTTTTTT. It encodes CASSLILGQQNTGELFF. The chain has TRBV7-8 and TRBJ2-2; D uncertain. CDR3 length equals 17 residues. CDR1 and CDR2 (germline): SGHVS, FQNEAQ. V was clipped by 2 bases and J by 1 base, with 14 bases between them.

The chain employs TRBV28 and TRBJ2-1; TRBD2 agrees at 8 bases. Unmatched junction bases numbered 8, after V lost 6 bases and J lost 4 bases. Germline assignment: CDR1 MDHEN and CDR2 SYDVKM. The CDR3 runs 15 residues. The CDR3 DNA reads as TGTGCCAGCAGGCTAGAACTAGCGGATTACAATGAGCAGTTCTTC. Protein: CASRLELADYNEQFF. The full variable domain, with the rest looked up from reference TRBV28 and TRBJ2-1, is DVKVTQSSRYLVKRTGEKVFLECVQDMDHENMFWYRQDPGLGLRLIYFSYDVKMKEKGDIPEGYSVSREKKERFSLILESASTNQTSMYLCASRLELADYNEQFFGPGTRLTVL.

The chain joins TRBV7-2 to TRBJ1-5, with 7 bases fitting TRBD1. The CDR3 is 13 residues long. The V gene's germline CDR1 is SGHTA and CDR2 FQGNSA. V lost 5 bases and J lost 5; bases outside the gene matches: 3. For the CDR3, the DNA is TGTGCCAGCAGCCCCAGGGGGGATCAGCCCCAGCATTTT. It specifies CASSPRGDQPQHF.

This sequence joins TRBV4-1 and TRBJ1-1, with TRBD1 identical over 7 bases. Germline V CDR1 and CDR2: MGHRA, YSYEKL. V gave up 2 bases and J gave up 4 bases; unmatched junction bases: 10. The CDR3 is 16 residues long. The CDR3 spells CASSQTGTASGTEAFF. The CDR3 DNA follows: TGCGCCAGCAGCCAAACAGGGACAGCCTCAGGCACTGAAGCTTTCTTT.

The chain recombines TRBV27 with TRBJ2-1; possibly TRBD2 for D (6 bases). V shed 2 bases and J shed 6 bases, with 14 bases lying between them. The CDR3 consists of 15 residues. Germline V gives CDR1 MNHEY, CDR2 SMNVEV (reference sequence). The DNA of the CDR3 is TGTGCCAGCAGTTTAGGGGCGGGAACCGTCAATGAGCAGTTCTTC. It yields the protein CASSLGAGTVNEQFF.

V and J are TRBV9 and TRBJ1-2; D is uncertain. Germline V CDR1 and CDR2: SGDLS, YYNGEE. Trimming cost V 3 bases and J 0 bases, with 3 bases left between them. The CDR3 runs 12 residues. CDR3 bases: TGTGCCAGCAGCGGATCTAACTATGGCTACACCTTC. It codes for CASSGSNYGYTF.

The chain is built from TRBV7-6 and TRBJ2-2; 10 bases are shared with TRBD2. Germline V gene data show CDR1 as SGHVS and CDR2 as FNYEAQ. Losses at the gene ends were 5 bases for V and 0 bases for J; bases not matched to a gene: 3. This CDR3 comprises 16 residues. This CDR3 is CASSPTSGTNTGELFF. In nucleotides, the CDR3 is TGTGCCAGCAGCCCAACTAGCGGGACGAACACCGGGGAGCTGTTTTTT.

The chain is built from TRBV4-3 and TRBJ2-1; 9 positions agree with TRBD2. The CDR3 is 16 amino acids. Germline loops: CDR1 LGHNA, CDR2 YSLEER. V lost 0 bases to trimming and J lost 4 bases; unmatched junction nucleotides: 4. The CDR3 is CASSQEPSGIYNEQFF. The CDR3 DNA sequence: TGCGCCAGCAGCCAAGAGCCTAGCGGGATTTACAATGAGCAGTTCTTC.

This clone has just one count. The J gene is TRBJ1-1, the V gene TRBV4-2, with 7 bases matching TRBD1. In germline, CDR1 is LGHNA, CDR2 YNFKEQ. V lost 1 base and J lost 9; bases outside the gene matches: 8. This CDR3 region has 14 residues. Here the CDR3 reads CASSQVIDRVQAFF. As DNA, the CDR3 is TGTGCCAGCAGCCAAGTAATAGACAGGGTTCAAGCTTTCTTT.

CDR3: CASSPGLAWNEQFF. In nucleotides, the CDR3 is TGTGCCAGTTCGCCGGGACTAGCATGGAATGAGCAGTTCTTC. The chain is built from TRBV19 and TRBJ2-1, with TRBD2 identical over 9 bases. From germline, CDR1 is LNHDA and CDR2 SQIVND (reference sequence). This CDR3 contains 14 residues. Unmatched junction bases numbered 9, after V lost 8 bases and J lost 7 bases.

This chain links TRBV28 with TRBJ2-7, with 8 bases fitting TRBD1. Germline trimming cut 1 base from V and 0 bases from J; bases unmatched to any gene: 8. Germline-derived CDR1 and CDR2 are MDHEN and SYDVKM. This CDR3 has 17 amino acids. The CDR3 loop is CASSLSAGGVLSYEQYF. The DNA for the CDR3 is TGTGCCAGCAGTTTATCAGCAGGGGGCGTTCTCTCCTACGAGCAGTACTTC. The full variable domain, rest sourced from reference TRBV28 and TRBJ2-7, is DVKVTQSSRYLVKRTGEKVFLECVQDMDHENMFWYRQDPGLGLRLIYFSYDVKMKEKGDIPEGYSVSREKKERFSLILESASTNQTSMYLCASSLSAGGVLSYEQYFGPGTRLTVT.

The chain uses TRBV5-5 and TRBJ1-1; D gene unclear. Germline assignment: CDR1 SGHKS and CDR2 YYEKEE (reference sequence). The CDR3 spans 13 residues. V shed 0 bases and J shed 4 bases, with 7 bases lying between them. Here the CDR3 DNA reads TGTGCCAGCAGCTTGGATCTGGGCACTGAAGCTTTCTTT. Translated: CASSLDLGTEAFF.

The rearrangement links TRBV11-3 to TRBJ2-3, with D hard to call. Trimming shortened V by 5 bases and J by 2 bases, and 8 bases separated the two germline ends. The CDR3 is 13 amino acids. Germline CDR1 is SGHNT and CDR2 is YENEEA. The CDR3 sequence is CASSTQNTDTQYF. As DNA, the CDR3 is TGTGCCAGCAGCACCCAGAACACAGATACGCAGTATTTT.

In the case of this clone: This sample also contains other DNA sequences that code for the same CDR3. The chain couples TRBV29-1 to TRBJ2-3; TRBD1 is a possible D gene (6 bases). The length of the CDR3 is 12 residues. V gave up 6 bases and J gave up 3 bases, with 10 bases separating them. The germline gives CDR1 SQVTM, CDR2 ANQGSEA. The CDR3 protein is CSVRTETDTQYF. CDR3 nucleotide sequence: TGCAGCGTCAGGACAGAAACAGATACGCAGTATTTT.

DNA for the CDR3: TGTGCCAGCAGTTACTCGATAGCGGTCACAGATACGCAGTATTTT. Translation: CASSYSIAVTDTQYF. The chain has TRBV6-5 and TRBJ2-3; tentatively, D is TRBD2 (6 bases). Trimming pared 0 bases from V and 2 bases from J, leaving 9 bases between. Per the germline V gene, CDR1 is MNHEY and CDR2 is SVGAGI. The CDR3 loop spans 15 amino acids.

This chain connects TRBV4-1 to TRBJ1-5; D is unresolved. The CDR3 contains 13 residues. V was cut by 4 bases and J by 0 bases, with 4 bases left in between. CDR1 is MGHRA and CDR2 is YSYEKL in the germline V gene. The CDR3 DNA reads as TGCGCCAGCAGCCTCTATAGCAATCAGCCCCAGCATTTT. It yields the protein CASSLYSNQPQHF.